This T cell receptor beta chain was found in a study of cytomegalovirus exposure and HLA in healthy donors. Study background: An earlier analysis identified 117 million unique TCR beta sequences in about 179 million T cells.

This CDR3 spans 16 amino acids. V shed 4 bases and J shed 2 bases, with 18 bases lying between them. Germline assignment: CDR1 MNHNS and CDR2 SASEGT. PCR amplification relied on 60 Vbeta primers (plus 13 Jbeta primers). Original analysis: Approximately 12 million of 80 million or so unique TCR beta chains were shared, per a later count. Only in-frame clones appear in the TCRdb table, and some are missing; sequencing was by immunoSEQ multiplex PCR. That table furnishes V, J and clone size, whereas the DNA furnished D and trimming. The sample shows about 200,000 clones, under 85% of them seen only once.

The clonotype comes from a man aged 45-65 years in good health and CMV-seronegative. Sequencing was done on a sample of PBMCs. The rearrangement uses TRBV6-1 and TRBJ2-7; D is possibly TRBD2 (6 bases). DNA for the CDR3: TGTGCCAGCAGTGCTAGCGTAGCACCGGGCACCTACGAGCAGTACTTC. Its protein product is CASSASVAPGTYEQYF.